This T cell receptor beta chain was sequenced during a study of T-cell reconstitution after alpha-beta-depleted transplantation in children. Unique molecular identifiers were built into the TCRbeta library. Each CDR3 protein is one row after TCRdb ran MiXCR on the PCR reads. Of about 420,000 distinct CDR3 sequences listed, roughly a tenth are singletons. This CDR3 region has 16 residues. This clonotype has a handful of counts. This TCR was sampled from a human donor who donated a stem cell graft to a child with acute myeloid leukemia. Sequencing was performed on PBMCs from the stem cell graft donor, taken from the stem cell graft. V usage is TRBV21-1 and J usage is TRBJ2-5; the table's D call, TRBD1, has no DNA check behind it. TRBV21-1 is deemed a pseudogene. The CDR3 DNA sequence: TGTGCCAGCAGCAAAGCAAACCGGGAAAAAGGGGAGACCCAGTACTTC. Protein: CASSKANREKGETQYF.